One sample yielded the 31 T cell receptor beta chains listed below, sequenced in a study of Graves' ophthalmopathy and Graves' hyperthyroidism. Beta-chain TCR CDR3 regions were amplified from RNA transcripts. After a first-round RT-PCR with HTBI primers, a second-round multiplex PCR was run. MiXCR, run by TCRdb on the multiplex PCR reads, gives a single entry per CDR3 protein. This table holds hundreds of thousands of distinct CDR3 sequences, roughly 41% found once. What was sequenced was peripheral blood. The receptors shown here come from an adult man with Graves' ophthalmopathy.

This chain joins TRBV20-1 and TRBJ2-7; 9 bases match TRBD2. Trimming cost V 3 bases and J 5 bases; bases outside gene matches: 26. Germline-derived CDR1 and CDR2 are DFQATT and SNEGSKA (reference sequence). There are 20 residues in the CDR3. Written as DNA, the CDR3 is TGCAGTGCTAGCGACGACAGGGAGAGGTTGCGGGAGGGCCTATTTCACGAGCAGTACTTC. Translation gives CSASDDRERLREGLFHEQYF.

This clonotype has at least ten counts. The chain has TRBV19 and TRBJ2-7; TRBD1 aligns across 7 bases. Trimming at V came to 1 base and at J to 2 bases, leaving 5 bases not matched to a gene. In germline, CDR1 is LNHDA, CDR2 SQIVND (reference sequence). The CDR3 covers 15 residues. Here the CDR3 DNA reads TGTGCCAGTAGTATAGGCCCCGGGACAGCCTACGAGCAGTACTTC. It encodes CASSIGPGTAYEQYF.

The chain is built from TRBV24-1 and TRBJ2-7, with 7 nucleotides matching TRBD2. V lost 3 bases to trimming and J lost 2 bases; unmatched junction nucleotides: 3. This CDR3 contains 14 residues. Germline V gene sequence: CDR1 KGHDR, CDR2 SFDVKD. CDR3 loop: CATSDPSGTYEQYF. Written as DNA, the CDR3 is TGTGCCACCAGTGATCCTAGCGGAACCTACGAGCAGTACTTC.

This clonotype was counted many times. The chain recombines TRBV15 with TRBJ2-7; no clear D. Trimming took off 0 bases at V and 6 bases at J, with 9 bases between the two ends. The CDR3 is 13 amino acids. Germline CDR1 and CDR2: LNHNV and YYDKDF (reference sequence). The CDR3 loop reads CATSRDSSSEQYF. The CDR3 DNA sequence: TGTGCCACCAGCAGAGATTCCAGTTCCGAGCAGTACTTC.

V usage is TRBV18 and J usage is TRBJ2-5; D remains ambiguous. Germline V gives CDR1 KGHSH, CDR2 LQKENI. Trimming removed 3 bases at V and 5 bases at J, with 16 bases between. The CDR3 length is 15 residues. The CDR3 coding sequence is TGTGCCAGCTCACCGGGCAAGGGAATAGACGAGACCCAGTACTTC. It translates to CASSPGKGIDETQYF. Variable domain in full (rest from reference TRBV18 and TRBJ2-5): NAGVMQNPRHLVRRRGQEARLRCSPMKGHSHVYWYRQLPEEGLKFMVYLQKENIIDESGMPKERFSAEFPKEGPSILRIQQVVRGDSAAYFCASSPGKGIDETQYFGPGTRLLVL.

This clonotype was seen repeatedly, ten times or more. Here the CDR3 DNA reads TGTGCCAGCAGTAAGCAGGGTCCGAATGGCTACACCTTC. Protein: CASSKQGPNGYTF. The chain recombines TRBV7-9 with TRBJ1-2, with D possibly matching TRBD1 (5 bases). V lost 6 bases and J lost 6, with 14 bases in between. This CDR3 is built from 13 residues. Germline-derived CDR1 and CDR2 are SEHNR and FQNEAQ (reference sequence).

The genes are TRBV6-2 or TRBV6-3 and TRBJ1-3; TRBD1 matches at 11 bases. In germline, CDR1 is MNHEY, CDR2 SVGEGT. The J segment lost 1 base and the V segment lost 6 bases, leaving 11 bases of the junction unmatched. The CDR3 has 18 residues. The CDR3 DNA reads as TGTGCCAGCAGCCCCGGGACAGGGGGTCACTCGTCTGGAAACACCATATATTTT. Translating gives CASSPGTGGHSSGNTIYF.

In its sample, this clonotype was seen many times. The chain joins TRBV2 to TRBJ1-5; tentative D call: TRBD1 (6 bases). V lost 7 bases, J lost 4 bases, and 17 bases lay in between. Germline-derived CDR1 and CDR2 are SNHLY and FYNNEI. The CDR3 has 15 amino acids. The CDR3 DNA reads as TGTGCCAGCACTAACCCAGGGGCGGGTAATCAGCCCCAGCATTTT. Translated, it gives CASTNPGAGNQPQHF.

The V call is TRBV19, the J call TRBJ2-2; tentatively, D is TRBD1 (5 bases). CDR3 length: 14 residues. Germline V lookup: CDR1 LNHDA, CDR2 SQIVND (reference sequence). V was trimmed by 6 bases and J by 6 bases, leaving 14 bases between them. The CDR3: CASRYLQAAGELFF. The CDR3 DNA is TGTGCCAGTAGATATCTACAGGCCGCCGGGGAGCTGTTTTTT. The full variable domain, in which reference TRBV19 and TRBJ2-2 provide the parts outside the CDR3, is DGGITQSPKYLFRKEGQNVTLSCEQNLNHDAMYWYRQDPGQGLRLIYYSQIVNDFQKGDIAEGYSVSREKKESFPLTVTSAQKNPTAFYLCASRYLQAAGELFFGEGSRLTVL.

This clonotype was detected a few times. The genes are TRBV19 and TRBJ1-2, with D perhaps matching TRBD1 (5 bases). The CDR3 is 16 residues long. Germline V gives CDR1 LNHDA, CDR2 SQIVND (reference sequence). V gave up 4 bases and J gave up 8 bases, with 23 bases separating them. The CDR3 region is CASSTAAGRRTVGYTF. For the CDR3, the DNA is TGTGCCAGTAGTACCGCCGCGGGACGGCGGACCGTGGGCTACACCTTC.

The chain uses TRBV15 and TRBJ2-2; D is unclear. The CDR3 is 11 residues long. The germline gives CDR1 LNHNV, CDR2 YYDKDF (reference sequence). With 6 bases removed from V and 8 bases from J, the gap between germline ends came to 7 bases. The CDR3, as DNA: TGTGCCACCAGTCAACCGGGGGAGCTGTTTTTT. Its translation: CATSQPGELFF. Using reference TRBV15 and TRBJ2-2 for the parts outside the CDR3, the full variable domain is DAMVIQNPRYQVTQFGKPVTLSCSQTLNHNVMYWYQQKSSQAPKLLFHYYDKDFNNEADTPDNFQSRRPNTSFCFLDIRSPGLGDTAMYLCATSQPGELFFGEGSRLTVL.

For the CDR3, the DNA is TGCAGCGTTTACACTAGCGGGGGGGCCCCCCAGTACTTC. It encodes CSVYTSGGAPQYF. The genes are TRBV29-1 and TRBJ2-5; TRBD2 matches 13 bases. V gave up 5 bases and J gave up 9 bases; unmatched junction bases: 6. Germline CDR1 SQVTM, CDR2 ANQGSEA. This CDR3 is built from 13 residues.

This clonotype was picked up many times. The genes are TRBV5-8 and TRBJ1-2; unclear D gene. Germline V lookup: CDR1 SGHTS, CDR2 YDEGEE. The CDR3 totals 14 residues. V was clipped by 0 bases and J by 6 bases, with 12 bases between them. The CDR3 protein is CASSLVWERDGYTF. The CDR3 nucleotides read TGTGCCAGCAGCTTGGTCTGGGAAAGGGATGGCTACACCTTC.

This chain connects TRBV9 to TRBJ2-5; D possibly corresponds to TRBD1 (6 bases). The CDR3 has 14 residues. With 0 bases removed from V and 5 bases from J, the gap between germline ends came to 11 bases. Germline CDR1 SGDLS, CDR2 YYNGEE. This CDR3 is CASSVGGGRETQYF. In nucleotides, the CDR3 is TGTGCCAGCAGCGTAGGTGGGGGCCGGGAGACCCAGTACTTC.

This clonotype came up many times. V and J are TRBV29-1 and TRBJ1-5; a possible D gene is TRBD1 (6 bases). Germline V gene lookup returns CDR1 SQVTM and CDR2 ANQGSEA. V lost 1 base and J 0 bases, leaving 10 bases between the germline ends. CDR3 length: 15 residues. Here the CDR3 reads CSVEGTVNSNQPQHF. For the CDR3, the DNA is TGCAGCGTTGAAGGGACAGTTAATAGCAATCAGCCCCAGCATTTT.

This rearrangement joins TRBV20-1 to TRBJ1-1; TRBD1 aligns across 9 bases. Germline CDR1 DFQATT, CDR2 SNEGSKA (reference sequence). The CDR3 sequence is 13 residues long. J gave up 8 bases and V 2 bases, and 6 bases lay outside the gene matches. CDR3: CSARHDRGGEAFF. For the CDR3, the DNA is TGCAGTGCTAGACACGACAGGGGGGGAGAAGCTTTCTTT.

Note on this clonotype: This could be a read error, since a much larger clone is one nucleotide away. The chain uses TRBV19 and TRBJ1-1; TRBD1 is a possible D gene (6 bases). V was cut by 11 bases and J by 0 bases, with 16 bases left in between. Looked up from germline, CDR1 is LNHDA and CDR2 is SQIVND (reference sequence). CDR3 length equals 14 residues. The CDR3 loop reads CAGIADRMNTEAFF. DNA for the CDR3: TGTGCCGGTATCGCGGACAGAATGAACACTGAAGCTTTCTTT.

At least ten counts were recorded for this clonotype. The chain employs TRBV29-1 and TRBJ1-2, with D possibly being TRBD1 (5 bases). Germline-derived CDR1 and CDR2 are SQVTM and ANQGSEA. The CDR3 loop spans 13 amino acids. V was cut by 1 base and J by 4 bases, with 10 bases left in between. CDR3 region: CSVEVGDAYGYTF. In nucleotides, the CDR3 is TGCAGCGTTGAAGTAGGGGATGCCTATGGCTACACCTTC.

This clonotype was counted ten times or more. This rearrangement joins TRBV15 to TRBJ2-3, with D possibly matching TRBD1 (6 bases). Germline lookup yields CDR1 LNHNV and CDR2 YYDKDF (reference sequence). The V end lost 8 bases, the J end lost 6 bases, and 15 bases lay between the germline ends. CDR3 length: 13 residues. The CDR3 sequence: CATARQGQDTQYF. As DNA, the CDR3 is TGTGCCACCGCAAGGCAGGGGCAGGATACGCAGTATTTT.

This clonotype showed up many times. The genes are TRBV19 and TRBJ1-2; D ambiguous. Germline CDR1 reads LNHDA; CDR2 reads SQIVND (reference sequence). V lost 8 bases, J lost 5 bases, and 12 bases lay in between. This CDR3 comprises 12 residues. CDR3 residues: CASSYKSYGYTF. CDR3 nucleotide sequence: TGTGCCAGTTCTTACAAGTCTTATGGCTACACCTTC.

CDR3: CSTDRGYGYTF. CDR3 nucleotide sequence: TGCAGCACGGACAGGGGCTATGGCTACACCTTC. The J gene is TRBJ1-2, the V gene TRBV29-1, with TRBD1 matching 9 bases. Germline V lookup: CDR1 SQVTM, CDR2 ANQGSEA. The CDR3 totals 11 residues. The V and J ends lost 8 bases and 4 bases, in that order; junction bases with no gene match: 2. Looking up the rest from reference TRBV29-1 and TRBJ1-2 gives the full variable domain: SAVISQKPSRDICQRGTSLTIQCQVDSQVTMMFWYRQQPGQSLTLIATANQGSEATYESGFVIDKFPISRPNLTFSTLTVSNMSPEDSSIYLCSTDRGYGYTFGSGTRLTVV.

The J gene is TRBJ1-1, the V gene TRBV2; TRBD1 matches at 10 bases. Germline CDR1 and CDR2: SNHLY and FYNNEI. V was pared by 11 bases and J by 2 bases, with 8 bases of the junction left unmatched. CDR3 length equals 14 residues. CDR3 sequence (DNA): TGTGCCCAAAGGACAGGGGGGACCAACACTGAAGCTTTCTTT. Residues: CAQRTGGTNTEAFF.

This clonotype was observed once. The chain links TRBV10-3 to TRBJ1-2; 10 nucleotides agree with TRBD1. Trimming removed 10 bases from V and 3 bases from J; junction bases left unmatched: 11. Germline lookup yields CDR1 ENHRY and CDR2 SYGVKD. This CDR3 contains 15 residues. The CDR3 loop is CASRPGTGEHYGYTF. The DNA for the CDR3 is TGTGCCAGCAGACCAGGGACAGGGGAACACTATGGCTACACCTTC.

This clonotype was counted at least ten times. V is TRBV9 and J is TRBJ1-2, with 10 bases lining up with TRBD1. The CDR3 spans 14 residues. V lost 4 bases and J lost 6; bases outside the gene matches: 6. From germline, CDR1 is SGDLS and CDR2 YYNGEE. The CDR3: CASSHGQGVNGYTF. The CDR3 DNA sequence: TGTGCCAGCAGCCACGGACAGGGGGTTAATGGCTACACCTTC.

This clonotype was recorded many times. The gene calls are TRBV24-1 and TRBJ2-6, with 8 bases lining up with TRBD1. V lost 5 bases, J lost 2 bases, and 4 bases stayed unmatched. The germline V gene has CDR1 KGHDR and CDR2 SFDVKD. CDR3 length: 16 residues. The CDR3 nucleotides are TGTGCCACCAGTGGGTCAGGGGGCGCTGGGGCCAACGTCCTGACTTTC. Protein: CATSGSGGAGANVLTF.

This rearrangement joins TRBV29-1 to TRBJ2-5; D perhaps matches TRBD2 (6 bases). Trimming shortened V by 8 bases and J by 1 base, and 11 bases separated the two germline ends. The CDR3 covers 12 residues. Germline CDR1 reads SQVTM; CDR2 reads ANQGSEA. The DNA for the CDR3 is TGCAGCAGTGCGGGACTCCAAGAGACCCAGTACTTC. Its protein product is CSSAGLQETQYF.

This clonotype was detected a few times. The chain combines TRBV16 with TRBJ1-1, with D maybe TRBD1 (5 bases). Trimming shortened V by 1 base and J by 6 bases, and 15 bases separated the two germline ends. The germline V gene encodes CDR1 KGHSY and CDR2 FQNENV. This CDR3 has 15 amino acids. The CDR3 loop reads CASSQFQGALAEAFF. Here the CDR3 DNA reads TGTGCCAGCAGCCAATTCCAGGGAGCGCTCGCTGAAGCTTTCTTT.

At least ten counts were recorded for this clonotype. This chain connects TRBV7-3 to TRBJ2-7; D call uncertain. CDR3 length: 12 amino acids. Germline CDR1 is SGHTA and CDR2 is FQGTGA. Deletions cut 5 bases from V and 2 bases from J, with 7 bases between. DNA of the CDR3: TGTGCCAGCAGCGTACAGCCCTACGAGCAGTACTTC. It translates to CASSVQPYEQYF.

The rearrangement links TRBV5-1 to TRBJ1-2; tentative D call: TRBD1 (5 bases). CDR1 SGHRS and CDR2 YFSETQ come from the germline V gene. The CDR3 covers 14 residues. With 4 bases removed from V and 0 bases from J, the gap between germline ends came to 10 bases. CDR3 in DNA: TGCGCCAGCAGCCCTGGGGCAGCTAACTATGGCTACACCTTC. Amino acids: CASSPGAANYGYTF.

This clonotype was seen at least ten times. The chain recombines TRBV20-1 with TRBJ2-7; 7 bases match TRBD2. Germline V gives CDR1 DFQATT, CDR2 SNEGSKA (reference sequence). There are 13 residues in the CDR3. Trimming took 3 bases from V and 0 from J; bases not matched to a gene: 2. CDR3 in amino acids: CSASGRISYEQYF. Written as DNA, the CDR3 is TGCAGTGCTAGCGGGAGGATCTCCTACGAGCAGTACTTC.

In nucleotides, the CDR3 is TGTGCCAGCAGTGAAAGAGGGCTCTATGGCTACACCTTC. It encodes CASSERGLYGYTF. The chain links TRBV2 to TRBJ1-2; D ambiguous. The CDR3 loop spans 13 amino acids. The germline V gene has CDR1 SNHLY and CDR2 FYNNEI. Trimming left V 2 bases short and J 4 bases short, with 8 bases between. The full variable domain, completed using reference TRBV2 and TRBJ1-2, is EPEVTQTPSHQVTQMGQEVILRCVPISNHLYFYWYRQILGQKVEFLVSFYNNEISEKSEIFDDQFSVERPDGSNFTLKIRSTKLEDSAMYFCASSERGLYGYTFGSGTRLTVV.